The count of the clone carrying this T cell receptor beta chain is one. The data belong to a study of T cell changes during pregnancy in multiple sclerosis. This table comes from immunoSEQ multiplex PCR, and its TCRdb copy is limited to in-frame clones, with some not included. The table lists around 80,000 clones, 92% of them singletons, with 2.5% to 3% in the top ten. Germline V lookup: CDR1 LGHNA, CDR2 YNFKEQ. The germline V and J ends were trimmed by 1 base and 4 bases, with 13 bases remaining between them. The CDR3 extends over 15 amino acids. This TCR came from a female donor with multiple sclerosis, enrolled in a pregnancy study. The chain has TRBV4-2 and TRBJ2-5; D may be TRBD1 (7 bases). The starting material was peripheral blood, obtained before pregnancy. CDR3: CASSQADREAETQYF. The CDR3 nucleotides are TGTGCCAGCAGCCAAGCCGACAGGGAGGCAGAGACCCAGTACTTC.